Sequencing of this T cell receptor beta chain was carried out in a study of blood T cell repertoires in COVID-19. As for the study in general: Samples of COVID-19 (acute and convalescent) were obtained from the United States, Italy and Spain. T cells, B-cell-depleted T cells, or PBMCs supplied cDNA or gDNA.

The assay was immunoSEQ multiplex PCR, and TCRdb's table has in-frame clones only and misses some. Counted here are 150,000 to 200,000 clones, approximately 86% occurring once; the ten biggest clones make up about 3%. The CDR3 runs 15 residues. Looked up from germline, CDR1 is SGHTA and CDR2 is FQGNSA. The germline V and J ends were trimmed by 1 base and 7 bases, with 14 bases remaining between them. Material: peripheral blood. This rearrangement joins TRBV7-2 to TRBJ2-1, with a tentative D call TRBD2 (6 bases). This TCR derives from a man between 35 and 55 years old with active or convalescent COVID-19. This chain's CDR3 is CASSLGSGAGNEQFF. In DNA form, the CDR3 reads TGTGCCAGCAGCTTAGGGTCTGGGGCGGGGAATGAGCAGTTCTTC. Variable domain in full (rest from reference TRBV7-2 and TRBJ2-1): GAGVSQSPSNKVTEKGKDVELRCDPISGHTALYWYRQSLGQGLEFLIYFQGNSAPDKSGLPSDRFSAERTGGSVSTLTIQRTQQEDSAVYLCASSLGSGAGNEQFFGPGTRLTVL.